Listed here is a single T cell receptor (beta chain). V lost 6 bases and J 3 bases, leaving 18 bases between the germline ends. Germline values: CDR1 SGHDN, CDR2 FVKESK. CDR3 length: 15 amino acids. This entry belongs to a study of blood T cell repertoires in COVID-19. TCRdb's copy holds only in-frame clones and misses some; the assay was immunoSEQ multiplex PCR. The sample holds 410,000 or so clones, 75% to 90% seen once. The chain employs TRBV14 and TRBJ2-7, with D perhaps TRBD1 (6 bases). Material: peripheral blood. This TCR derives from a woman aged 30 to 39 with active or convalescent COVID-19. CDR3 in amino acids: CASSPLPGQVYEQYF. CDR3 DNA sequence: TGTGCCAGCAGTCCTCTTCCGGGACAAGTCTACGAGCAGTACTTC.